These 22 T cell receptor beta chains originate from one sample sequenced in a study of blood T cell repertoires in COVID-19. Sequencing used immunoSEQ multiplex PCR; TCRdb keeps in-frame clones, though not all of them. The repertoire consists of roughly 250,000 clones, with approximately 83% occurring once and the leading ten covering around 3%. The sample taken for sequencing was PBMCs or T cells enriched from blood (not recorded which). The source is a woman aged 40 to 50 with acute COVID-19.

This clone was counted between two and nine times. The V and J genes are TRBV9 and TRBJ1-3; D uncertain. Germline CDR1 reads SGDLS; CDR2 reads YYNGEE. The CDR3 consists of 12 residues. V was clipped by 3 bases and J by 8 bases, with 9 bases between them. CDR3 DNA sequence: TGTGCCAGCAGCGCGGCCGGAGACACCATATATTTT. It yields the protein CASSAAGDTIYF. The entire variable domain, with the rest obtained from reference TRBV9 and TRBJ1-3, is as follows: DSGVTQTPKHLITATGQRVTLRCSPRSGDLSVYWYQQSLDQGLQFLIQYYNGEERAKGNILERFSAQQFPDLHSELNLSSLELGDSALYFCASSAAGDTIYFGEGSWLTVV.

This rearrangement joins TRBV24-1 to TRBJ2-1; D is unresolved. In germline, CDR1 is KGHDR, CDR2 SFDVKD. The CDR3 has 14 amino acids. V lost 4 bases and J 9 bases, leaving 15 bases between the germline ends. In nucleotides, the CDR3 is TGTGCCACCAGTGAACCAAAACGGTCCGGTGAGCAGTTCTTC. This sequence encodes CATSEPKRSGEQFF.

This sequence joins TRBV7-3 and TRBJ2-3; 9 bases line up with TRBD2. The CDR3 has 16 residues. Germline CDR1 SGHTA, CDR2 FQGTGA. V was pared by 1 base and J by 2 bases, with 4 bases of the junction left unmatched. The CDR3 sequence: CASSLMASGTTDTQYF. CDR3 bases: TGTGCCAGCAGCTTAATGGCTAGCGGGACCACAGATACGCAGTATTTT.

The V and J genes are TRBV30 and TRBJ2-7, with 9 bases matching TRBD1. The CDR3 spans 15 residues. CDR1 GTSNPN and CDR2 SVGIG come from the germline V gene (reference sequence). V was pared by 5 bases and J by 6 bases, with 14 bases of the junction left unmatched. CDR3 nucleotides: TGTGCCTGGCGGCTACAGGGGACAGGGTCTGGCGAGCAGTACTTC. It is translated as CAWRLQGTGSGEQYF. Looking up the rest from reference TRBV30 and TRBJ2-7 gives the full variable domain: SQTIHQWPATLVQPVGSPLSLECTVEGTSNPNLYWYRQAAGRGLQLLFYSVGIGQISSEVPQNLSASRPQDRQFILSSKKLLLSDSGFYLCAWRLQGTGSGEQYFGPGTRLTVT.

The chain carries TRBV7-6 and TRBJ2-5, with 8 nucleotides matching TRBD1. V shed 5 bases and J 5 bases; nucleotides not matched to a gene: 10. Per germline, CDR1 SGHVS and CDR2 FNYEAQ. The CDR3 loop spans 15 amino acids. CDR3 loop: CASSPNPGGRETQYF. The DNA for the CDR3 is TGTGCCAGCAGCCCTAACCCAGGGGGCAGGGAGACCCAGTACTTC.

This sequence joins TRBV5-1 and TRBJ2-7; 14 nucleotides align to TRBD2. CDR1 is SGHRS and CDR2 is YFSETQ in the germline V gene. V trimming: 4 bases; J trimming: 0 bases; junction bases outside the gene matches: 6. This CDR3 spans 17 amino acids. The CDR3 region is CASSGGTSGGYSYEQYF. CDR3 coding DNA: TGCGCCAGCAGCGGCGGGACTAGCGGGGGATACTCCTACGAGCAGTACTTC.

The chain recombines TRBV4-2 with TRBJ1-2; weak D call: TRBD1 (5 bases). The CDR3 is made up of 14 amino acids. Germline CDR1 reads LGHNA; CDR2 reads YNFKEQ. V lost 4 bases to trimming and J lost 6 bases, with 15 bases between them. CDR3 residues: CASSLGGGSDGYTF. For the CDR3, the DNA is TGTGCCAGCAGCCTAGGCGGGGGTTCAGATGGCTACACCTTC.

The V call is TRBV7-3, the J call TRBJ1-1, with D tentatively TRBD1 (6 bases). CDR3 length: 13 residues. V lost 5 bases to trimming and J lost 5 bases, with 12 bases between them. Germline CDR1 is SGHTA and CDR2 is FQGTGA. CDR3 residues: CASSIGGVTEAFF. For the CDR3, the DNA is TGTGCCAGCAGCATAGGGGGGGTAACTGAAGCTTTCTTT.

V gene TRBV19 combines with J gene TRBJ1-1, with D possibly TRBD1 on 6 matching bases. Trimming cost V 6 bases and J 1 base, with 12 bases left between them. Germline V lookup: CDR1 LNHDA, CDR2 SQIVND (reference sequence). The CDR3 contains 14 residues. The CDR3, as DNA: TGTGCCAGTAGACACAGGGTCGGGAACACTGAAGCTTTCTTT. Translation gives CASRHRVGNTEAFF. The variable domain in full, with the rest retrieved from reference TRBV19 and TRBJ1-1, is DGGITQSPKYLFRKEGQNVTLSCEQNLNHDAMYWYRQDPGQGLRLIYYSQIVNDFQKGDIAEGYSVSREKKESFPLTVTSAQKNPTAFYLCASRHRVGNTEAFFGQGTRLTVV.

The chain joins TRBV27 to TRBJ2-1, with D hard to call. The CDR3 runs to 15 residues. Looked up from germline, CDR1 is MNHEY and CDR2 is SMNVEV (reference sequence). Trimming took off 6 bases at V and 0 bases at J, with 12 bases between the two ends. Here the CDR3 reads CASRSTRSSYNEQFF. Here the CDR3 DNA reads TGTGCCAGCAGATCCACAAGAAGCTCCTACAATGAGCAGTTCTTC.

The chain joins TRBV5-5 to TRBJ2-2, with TRBD1 identical over 8 bases. V shed 3 bases, J shed 2 bases, and the junction held 3 bases outside the gene matches. The CDR3 runs to 15 residues. Germline V lookup: CDR1 SGHKS, CDR2 YYEKEE (reference sequence). The CDR3 DNA reads TGTGCCAGCAGCTGGACAGGGCCCAACACCGGGGAGCTGTTTTTT. This translates into CASSWTGPNTGELFF. Combining the CDR3 with reference TRBV5-5 and TRBJ2-2 gives the whole variable domain DAGVTQSPTHLIKTRGQQVTLRCSPISGHKSVSWYQQVLGQGPQFIFQYYEKEERGRGNFPDRFSARQFPNYSSELNVNALLLGDSALYLCASSWTGPNTGELFFGEGSRLTVL.

This chain connects TRBV23-1 to TRBJ2-5, with 15 bases aligning to TRBD2. TRBV23-1 is labeled an ORF, and its function is uncertain. The length of the CDR3 is 17 residues. After removal of 3 bases from V and 1 base from J, the junction contained 3 bases not matched to a gene. The CDR3 loop is CASSHGTSGRTQETQYF. For the CDR3, the DNA is TGCGCCAGCAGTCATGGGACTAGCGGGAGGACCCAAGAGACCCAGTACTTC.

This clone was detected once. This rearrangement joins TRBV4-1 to TRBJ1-5; the match to TRBD1 covers 7 bases. The CDR3 runs to 19 residues. Germline values: CDR1 MGHRA, CDR2 YSYEKL. V shed 0 bases and J 6 bases; nucleotides not matched to a gene: 17. CDR3 protein: CASSQEALEGAPRGQPQHF. For the CDR3, the DNA is TGCGCCAGCAGCCAAGAAGCGTTGGAGGGGGCGCCCCGAGGTCAGCCCCAGCATTTT.

At least ten counts were recorded for this clone. The J gene is TRBJ2-4, the V gene TRBV6-4, with D possibly being TRBD2 (5 bases). Germline V lookup: CDR1 MRHNA, CDR2 SNTAGT. Trimming removed 8 bases from V and 3 bases from J, with 20 bases in between. The CDR3 runs to 16 residues. CDR3 in amino acids: CASAVEGGSGKNIQYF. The CDR3 DNA reads TGTGCCAGCGCTGTGGAAGGAGGTTCGGGCAAAAACATTCAGTACTTC.

This chain uses TRBV7-2 with TRBJ2-5, with D possibly TRBD2 on 6 matching bases. V lost 5 bases, J lost 5 bases, and 12 bases lay in between. Germline assignment: CDR1 SGHTA and CDR2 FQGNSA. There are 13 residues in the CDR3. CDR3 DNA sequence: TGTGCCAGCAGCCAGGGACTGGGGGAGACCCAGTACTTC. This gives the protein CASSQGLGETQYF.

The chain is built from TRBV4-1 and TRBJ1-1, with a weak D call TRBD1 (6 bases). V shed 3 bases and J shed 1 base, with 12 bases lying between them. Germline CDR1 is MGHRA and CDR2 is YSYEKL. CDR3 length: 15 residues. The CDR3 protein is CASSHPQGANTEAFF. The CDR3 region has the DNA TGCGCCAGCAGCCACCCACAGGGCGCGAACACTGAAGCTTTCTTT.

The chain uses TRBV28 and TRBJ2-1, with D maybe TRBD1 (6 bases). Germline assignment: CDR1 MDHEN and CDR2 SYDVKM. Trimming took off 7 bases at V and 4 bases at J, with 17 bases between the two ends. The CDR3 is made up of 15 amino acids. The CDR3 loop is CASMATGYGYNEQFF. CDR3 nucleotides: TGTGCCAGCATGGCCACAGGGTATGGGTACAATGAGCAGTTCTTC.

The chain joins TRBV29-1 to TRBJ1-1; D uncertain. The CDR3 is 13 amino acids. The V gene lost 7 bases and the J gene lost 0 bases, with 12 bases spanning the gap. Germline CDR1 and CDR2: SQVTM and ANQGSEA. CDR3 in DNA: TGCAGCGATCATGACAAGGTGAACACTGAAGCTTTCTTT. Amino acids: CSDHDKVNTEAFF.

The chain links TRBV12-5 to TRBJ1-6, with TRBD1 identical over 9 bases. This CDR3 is 14 amino acids long. After removal of 5 bases from V and 7 bases from J, the junction contained 3 bases not matched to a gene. Germline V gene sequence: CDR1 LGHNT, CDR2 FRNRAP. CDR3 nucleotides: TGTGCTAGTGGTGCCGGGACAGGGAATTCACCCCTCCACTTT. Translated, it gives CASGAGTGNSPLHF.

This sequence joins TRBV7-8 and TRBJ1-4; 9 bases are a match to TRBD1. The V gene end was trimmed by 3 bases and the J gene end by 5 bases; junction bases not matched to a gene: 7. The CDR3 runs 16 residues. In germline, CDR1 is SGHVS, CDR2 FQNEAQ. The CDR3 sequence is CASSFQTGGKNEKLFF. CDR3 coding DNA: TGTGCCAGCAGCTTTCAAACAGGGGGCAAGAATGAAAAACTGTTTTTT.

With regard to this clone: Distinct nucleotide sequences in the sample also encode this CDR3. V and J are TRBV3-1 (or the pseudogene TRBV3-2) and TRBJ2-2; D perhaps matches TRBD2 (5 bases). Germline values: CDR1 LGHDT, CDR2 YNNKEL (reference sequence). The CDR3 length is 15 residues. With 4 bases removed from V and 4 bases from J, the gap between germline ends came to 13 bases. CDR3 coding DNA: TGTGCCAGCAGCCCAAGACCAGGAGGCACCGGGGAGCTGTTTTTT. It codes for CASSPRPGGTGELFF.

This clone was seen a single time. This chain links TRBV14 with TRBJ2-1, with a tentative D call TRBD1 (7 bases). The germline gives CDR1 SGHDN, CDR2 FVKESK. V was shortened by 0 bases and J by 7 bases, with 10 bases between the two germline ends. The CDR3 is made up of 14 amino acids. CDR3 in amino acids: CASSQDAGGNEQFF. As DNA, the CDR3 is TGTGCCAGCAGCCAAGATGCAGGGGGGAATGAGCAGTTCTTC.